The 3 T cell receptor beta chains below all came from one sample that was sequenced in a study of blood T cell repertoires in COVID-19. Generated by immunoSEQ multiplex PCR, the TCRdb table keeps only in-frame clones and is missing some. The sample lists 6,400 or so clones, approximately 70% occurring once. Specimen: peripheral blood. The receptor source for this set is a man aged 55 to 70 with acute or convalescent COVID-19.

The chain is built from TRBV5-5 and TRBJ1-5; D gene ambiguous. CDR3 size: 14 residues. V lost 4 bases, J lost 0 bases, and 8 bases lay in between. Germline lookup yields CDR1 SGHKS and CDR2 YYEKEE (reference sequence). The CDR3 here is CASSNPGSNQPQHF. Written as DNA, the CDR3 is TGTGCCAGCAGCAATCCGGGTAGCAATCAGCCCCAGCATTTT.

This clone was detected only once. V is TRBV6-6 and J is TRBJ1-4; TRBD1 agrees at 12 bases. The germline CDR1 and CDR2 sequences are MNHNY and SVGAGI (reference sequence). The CDR3 loop spans 16 amino acids. J was trimmed by 7 bases and V by 5 bases; bases with no gene match: 8. Written as DNA, the CDR3 is TGTGCCAGCAGTCATGGGACAGGGGGCGCCCCTGAAAAACTGTTTTTT. This sequence encodes CASSHGTGGAPEKLFF.

The gene calls are TRBV20-1 and TRBJ2-5, with 9 bases lining up with TRBD2. Germline CDR1 reads DFQATT; CDR2 reads SNEGSKA (reference sequence). V trimming: 3 bases; J trimming: 4 bases; junction bases outside the gene matches: 9. CDR3 length: 15 amino acids. CDR3 in DNA: TGCAGTGCTAGTGTTGGCGGGAGGGGAGCAGAGACCCAGTACTTC. It encodes CSASVGGRGAETQYF.